One sample yielded the 14 T cell receptor beta chains listed below, sequenced in a study of blood T cell repertoires in COVID-19. Data came from immunoSEQ multiplex PCR; TCRdb stores just in-frame clones and leaves some out. The sample lists under 300,000 clones; approximately 84% were seen once. Sequenced: PBMCs or T cells enriched from blood (not recorded which). These receptors all come from a woman aged 50 to 60 who had been exposed to COVID-19.

V usage is TRBV19 and J usage is TRBJ1-4, with a possible D match to TRBD1 (6 bases). Germline CDR1 and CDR2: LNHDA and SQIVND (reference sequence). The CDR3 sequence is 15 residues long. Trimming pared 6 bases from V and 3 bases from J, leaving 14 bases between. CDR3 amino acids: CASRERQASNEKLFF. The CDR3 DNA follows: TGTGCCAGTAGGGAGAGACAGGCGTCTAATGAAAAACTGTTTTTT. The whole variable domain, filled in from reference TRBV19 and TRBJ1-4, reads DGGITQSPKYLFRKEGQNVTLSCEQNLNHDAMYWYRQDPGQGLRLIYYSQIVNDFQKGDIAEGYSVSREKKESFPLTVTSAQKNPTAFYLCASRERQASNEKLFFGSGTQLSVL.

This sequence joins TRBV5-8 and TRBJ1-1; D not certain. The germline V gene has CDR1 SGHTS and CDR2 YDEGEE. Trimming left V 1 base short and J 11 bases short, with 12 bases between. This CDR3 has 12 residues. CDR3 region: CASSLRAGVAFF. The CDR3, as DNA: TGTGCCAGCAGCTTGCGCGCGGGTGTGGCTTTCTTT.

V and J are TRBV7-2 and TRBJ1-4; tentatively, D is TRBD1 (5 bases). Trimming took off 3 bases at V and 8 bases at J, with 16 bases between the two ends. The CDR3 has 15 amino acids. Germline assignment: CDR1 SGHTA and CDR2 FQGNSA. The CDR3 DNA reads TGTGCCAGCAGCTTTATGGGCCAGGGTTTGGAAAAACTGTTTTTT. Its protein is CASSFMGQGLEKLFF.

This clone was detected once. V gene TRBV12-3 or TRBV12-4 combines with J gene TRBJ2-3; D not resolved. This CDR3 comprises 12 residues. The V and J ends lost 6 bases and 3 bases respectively, with 7 bases between them. CDR3 sequence reads: CASSPVTDTQYF. The DNA for the CDR3 is TGTGCCAGCAGCCCCGTAACAGATACGCAGTATTTT.

This chain uses TRBV9 with TRBJ1-1; a possible D gene is TRBD1 (5 bases). CDR1 is SGDLS, CDR2 YYNGEE, per germline. This CDR3 has 13 residues. V gave up 3 bases and J gave up 6 bases, with 12 bases separating them. This CDR3 is CASSAQGRAEAFF. CDR3 DNA sequence: TGTGCCAGCAGCGCGCAGGGAAGGGCTGAAGCTTTCTTT.

V is TRBV7-2 and J is TRBJ1-2, with D possibly matching TRBD1 (6 bases). CDR3 length: 14 amino acids. Between the trimmed V and J ends, which lost 4 bases and 6 bases, there was a span of 15 bases. In germline, CDR1 is SGHTA, CDR2 FQGNSA. CDR3: CASSSTGPRDGYTF. DNA of the CDR3: TGTGCCAGCAGCTCAACAGGGCCGAGGGATGGCTACACCTTC.

V is TRBV29-1 and J is TRBJ1-1; 8 bases fit TRBD1. Germline CDR1 and CDR2: SQVTM and ANQGSEA. Losses at the gene ends were 4 bases for V and 11 bases for J; bases not matched to a gene: 9. The CDR3 is 12 residues long. The CDR3 reads CSVASPGTGAFF. In nucleotides, the CDR3 is TGCAGCGTTGCCTCTCCCGGGACAGGCGCTTTCTTT.

The chain carries TRBV18 and TRBJ2-2; 9 nucleotides agree with TRBD2. The length of the CDR3 is 17 residues. The germline CDR1 and CDR2 sequences are KGHSH and LQKENI. V dropped 3 bases and J dropped 0; count of bases not matched to a gene: 5. The CDR3 is CASSPLAGRTNTGELFF. In DNA form, the CDR3 reads TGTGCCAGCTCACCTCTAGCGGGGAGAACGAACACCGGGGAGCTGTTTTTT.

The CDR3 bases are TGTGCCAGCACTCCCGCGGGGACAGAATACAATGAGCAGTTCTTC. Encoded protein: CASTPAGTEYNEQFF. The rearrangement joins TRBV2 to TRBJ2-1; D perhaps matches TRBD1 (7 bases). V was clipped by 7 bases and J by 4 bases, with 17 bases between them. The germline V gene encodes CDR1 SNHLY and CDR2 FYNNEI. CDR3 length: 15 residues. Full variable domain (remainder filled in from reference TRBV2 and TRBJ2-1): EPEVTQTPSHQVTQMGQEVILRCVPISNHLYFYWYRQILGQKVEFLVSFYNNEISEKSEIFDDQFSVERPDGSNFTLKIRSTKLEDSAMYFCASTPAGTEYNEQFFGPGTRLTVL.

The V call is TRBV27, the J call TRBJ1-1, with a weak D call TRBD1 (6 bases). Trimming stripped 5 bases from V and 1 base from J, with 11 bases between. CDR1 is MNHEY, CDR2 SMNVEV, per germline (reference sequence). CDR3 size: 14 residues. The CDR3 here is CASSPLTGNTEAFF. The CDR3 region has the DNA TGTGCCAGCAGTCCACTGACAGGGAACACTGAAGCTTTCTTT.

V and J are TRBV2 and TRBJ2-5, with D perhaps matching TRBD1 (6 bases). The ends were cut back, 6 bases at V and 0 bases at J, with 11 bases in the middle. Germline-derived CDR1 and CDR2 are SNHLY and FYNNEI. The CDR3 sequence is 14 residues long. The CDR3 bases are TGTGCCAGCAGCCAGGGGCCTAACCAAGAGACCCAGTACTTC. This sequence encodes CASSQGPNQETQYF.

This clone has more than one count but fewer than ten. The genes are TRBV6-1 and TRBJ1-5; D not certain. CDR1 and CDR2 (germline): MNHNS, SASEGT. This CDR3 is 18 amino acids long. V was shortened by 0 bases and J by 0 bases, with 15 bases between the two germline ends. The CDR3 coding sequence is TGTGCCAGCAGTGAAGCTGCCCCACAGAGCTATAGCAATCAGCCCCAGCATTTT. Translated, it gives CASSEAAPQSYSNQPQHF.

The V call is TRBV15, the J call TRBJ2-3, with D perhaps TRBD2 (7 bases). Germline V lookup: CDR1 LNHNV, CDR2 YYDKDF (reference sequence). This CDR3 region has 19 residues. The V end lost 1 base, the J end lost 0 bases, and 20 bases lay between the germline ends. The CDR3 DNA reads as TGTGCCACCAGCAGAGGAGGCGGGGGCCCCCGCCGGAGCACAGATACGCAGTATTTT. It yields the protein CATSRGGGGPRRSTDTQYF. Filled out from reference TRBV15 and TRBJ2-3, the complete variable domain reads DAMVIQNPRYQVTQFGKPVTLSCSQTLNHNVMYWYQQKSSQAPKLLFHYYDKDFNNEADTPDNFQSRRPNTSFCFLDIRSPGLGDTAMYLCATSRGGGGPRRSTDTQYFGPGTRLTVL.

V is TRBV10-3 and J is TRBJ2-1, with TRBD2 matching 8 bases. The junction had 5 bases not matched to a gene; V was cut back by 6 bases and J by 7 bases. There are 13 residues in the CDR3. From germline, CDR1 is ENHRY and CDR2 SYGVKD. In nucleotides, the CDR3 is TGTGCCATCAGGGGCGGGGGGACGAATGAGCAGTTCTTC. It encodes CAIRGGGTNEQFF.